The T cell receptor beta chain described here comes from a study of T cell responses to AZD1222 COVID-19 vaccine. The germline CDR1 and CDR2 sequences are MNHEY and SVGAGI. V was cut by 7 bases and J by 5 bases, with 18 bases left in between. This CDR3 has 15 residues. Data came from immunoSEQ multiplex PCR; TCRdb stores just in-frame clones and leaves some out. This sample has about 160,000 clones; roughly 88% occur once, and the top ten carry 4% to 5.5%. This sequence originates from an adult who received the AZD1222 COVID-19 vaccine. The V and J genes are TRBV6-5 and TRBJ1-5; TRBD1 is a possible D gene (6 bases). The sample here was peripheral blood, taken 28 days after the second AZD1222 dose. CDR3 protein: CASTEGTGAYQPQHF. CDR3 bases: TGTGCCAGCACCGAAGGTACGGGGGCCTATCAGCCCCAGCATTTT.